A single sample is the source of the 4 T cell receptor beta chains below, sequenced in a study of post-analysis software for immune sequencing data. Study-wide results and limits: Patients had higher frequencies than controls of roughly 5 TRBV segments, including TRBV5-6, TRBV5-1 and TRBV20-1.

TCR beta cDNA libraries included unique molecular identifiers. TCRdb re-called the PCR reads through MiXCR, storing one row per CDR3 protein. The table lists 650,000 to 850,000 distinct CDR3 sequences, about half of them singletons, with around 4.7% in the top ten. No antigen has been identified for these receptors. The specimen sequenced was blood. These receptors all stem from a girl aged 10 to 17 with multiple sclerosis.

This clonotype was counted a few times. The chain employs TRBV7-3 and TRBJ2-1, with 9 bases lining up with TRBD2. The CDR3 consists of 13 residues. The V gene end was trimmed by 6 bases and the J gene end by 7 bases; junction bases not matched to a gene: 4. Per germline, CDR1 SGHTA and CDR2 FQGTGA. The CDR3 sequence: CASSSAGGNEQFF. CDR3 bases: TGTGCCAGCAGTAGCGCGGGAGGGAATGAGCAGTTCTTC.

The CDR3 sequence: CASSPLRAADHSPNEKLFF. The CDR3 region has the DNA TGTGCCAGCAGCCCGCTTAGGGCCGCGGACCACTCGCCTAATGAAAAACTGTTTTTT. The gene calls are TRBV7-6 and TRBJ1-4, with D unclear. This CDR3 has 19 residues. The germline V and J ends were trimmed by 5 bases and 3 bases, with 25 bases remaining between them. Germline V gene data show CDR1 as SGHVS and CDR2 as FNYEAQ.

The V gene is TRBV10-3, the J gene TRBJ2-5; a possible D gene is TRBD2 (6 bases). V was pared by 6 bases and J by 5 bases, with 7 bases between. This CDR3 is 11 amino acids long. The germline V gene encodes CDR1 ENHRY and CDR2 SYGVKD. The CDR3 protein is CAIRGGETQYF. In DNA form, the CDR3 reads TGTGCCATCAGGGGAGGCGAGACCCAGTACTTC.

The V call is TRBV11-2, the J call TRBJ2-7; D is unresolved. The end of the DNA is better explained by TRBJ2-5, so the J call may be wrong. The germline gives CDR1 SGHAT, CDR2 FQNNGV. The CDR3 covers 12 residues. The CDR3 spells CASSLIGQTQYF. CDR3 nucleotide sequence: TGTGCCAGCAGCTTAATCGGCCAGACCCAGTACTTC.